The 10 T cell receptor beta chains given below trace back to one sample, sequenced in a study of Graves' ophthalmopathy and Graves' hyperthyroidism. From RNA, the CDR3 regions of TCR beta chains were amplified and sequenced. RT-PCR with HTBI primers came first, then second-round multiplex PCR. TCRdb itself ran the multiplex PCR reads through MiXCR, one entry per CDR3 protein. There are 200,000 to 250,000 distinct CDR3 sequences in the sample; around a fifth occur only once, and around 45% lies in the top ten. The sequenced material came from peripheral blood. These receptors were obtained from a woman between 45 and 60 years old with Graves' ophthalmopathy.

This clonotype was found many times. V usage is TRBV6-5 and J usage is TRBJ1-1; 10 bases match TRBD1. The CDR3 is made up of 16 amino acids. Looked up from germline, CDR1 is MNHEY and CDR2 is SVGAGI. Trimming at V came to 5 bases and at J to 1 base, leaving 7 bases not matched to a gene. The CDR3 sequence: CASSPSTGGWNTEAFF. CDR3 DNA: TGTGCCAGCAGTCCCTCGACAGGGGGCTGGAACACTGAAGCTTTCTTT.

This clonotype was counted once. The chain links TRBV12-3 or TRBV12-4 to TRBJ1-2; D is uncertain. Trimming cost V 6 bases and J 7 bases, with 15 bases left between them. The CDR3 extends over 13 amino acids. The CDR3: CASRPSTIVGYTF. DNA of the CDR3: TGTGCCAGCAGACCATCGACGATAGTTGGCTACACCTTC.

This clonotype has at least ten counts. The chain has TRBV20-1 and TRBJ2-2, with 8 bases identical to TRBD1. Germline trimming cut 0 bases from V and 9 bases from J; bases unmatched to any gene: 6. CDR3 length equals 14 residues. Germline lookup yields CDR1 DFQATT and CDR2 SNEGSKA (reference sequence). The CDR3 protein is CSAREPGGRRELFF. The CDR3, as DNA: TGCAGTGCTAGAGAGCCAGGGGGCCGGAGGGAGCTGTTTTTT.

In its sample, this clonotype was seen many times. V gene TRBV5-1 combines with J gene TRBJ1-5; D might be TRBD1 (6 bases). This CDR3 has 15 amino acids. Looked up from germline, CDR1 is SGHRS and CDR2 is YFSETQ. Trimming cost V 0 bases and J 7 bases, with 14 bases left between them. CDR3 region: CASSLGAGAGQPQHF. The CDR3 coding sequence is TGCGCCAGCAGCTTGGGCGCAGGGGCTGGGCAGCCCCAGCATTTT.

This clonotype was picked up a small number of times. V is TRBV12-3 or TRBV12-4 and J is TRBJ1-2; unclear D gene. The V end was cut by 6 bases, the J end by 4 bases, with 15 bases between. The CDR3 has 14 residues. DNA of the CDR3: TGTGCCAGCAGCATTACCACGGCCGGCTATGGCTACACCTTC. Translated, it gives CASSITTAGYGYTF.

This clonotype was counted many times. V usage is TRBV12-5 and J usage is TRBJ2-6, with 9 nucleotides matching TRBD1. The CDR3 spans 17 residues. Trimming removed 5 bases from V and 0 bases from J; junction bases left unmatched: 5. Germline CDR1 reads LGHNT; CDR2 reads FRNRAP. The DNA of the CDR3 is TGTGCTAGTGGTCCGGGACAGGGAAACTCTGGGGCCAACGTCCTGACTTTC. Translated, it gives CASGPGQGNSGANVLTF.

The genes are TRBV12-5 and TRBJ2-7, with D possibly matching TRBD1 (8 bases). The germline V gene encodes CDR1 LGHNT and CDR2 FRNRAP. The CDR3 extends over 17 amino acids. The V and J ends lost 0 bases and 3 bases respectively, with 18 bases between them. CDR3 loop: CASGLVTGGGTDYEQYF. In DNA form, the CDR3 reads TGTGCTAGTGGTTTGGTAACAGGGGGGGGGACCGACTACGAGCAGTACTTC. The variable domain in full, completed from reference TRBV12-5 and TRBJ2-7, reads DARVTQTPRHKVTEMGQEVTMRCQPILGHNTVFWYRQTMMQGLELLAYFRNRAPLDDSGMPKDRFSAEMPDATLATLKIQPSEPRDSAVYFCASGLVTGGGTDYEQYFGPGTRLTVT.

This clonotype showed up many times. The rearrangement links TRBV5-4 to TRBJ1-2; TRBD1 agrees at 8 bases. Germline CDR1 SGHNT, CDR2 YYREEE (reference sequence). CDR3 size: 17 residues. J was trimmed by 4 bases and V by 1 base; bases with no gene match: 12. CDR3 nucleotide sequence: TGTGCCAGCAGCTTGATGTCTCCACAGGGGGGGAGCTATGGCTACACCTTC. Protein: CASSLMSPQGGSYGYTF. Together with reference TRBV5-4 and TRBJ1-2, the CDR3 gives the full variable domain: ETGVTQSPTHLIKTRGQQVTLRCSSQSGHNTVSWYQQALGQGPQFIFQYYREEENGRGNFPPRFSGLQFPNYSSELNVNALELDDSALYLCASSLMSPQGGSYGYTFGSGTRLTVV.

V gene TRBV11-2 combines with J gene TRBJ1-2, with 8 nucleotides matching TRBD1. The CDR3 is 16 amino acids. V lost 4 bases, J lost 5 bases, and 12 bases stayed unmatched. Looked up from germline, CDR1 is SGHAT and CDR2 is FQNNGV. CDR3 sequence (DNA): TGTGCCAGCAGCTCAGACTCCGGGACAGGACAATATGGCTACACCTTC. Protein product: CASSSDSGTGQYGYTF.

Ten or more counts support this clonotype. The V call is TRBV20-1, the J call TRBJ2-5, with 7 bases aligning to TRBD1. Germline V lookup: CDR1 DFQATT, CDR2 SNEGSKA (reference sequence). V lost 6 bases, J lost 4 bases, and 8 bases stayed unmatched. This CDR3 has 13 residues. This CDR3 is CSANRGEGETQYF. Written as DNA, the CDR3 is TGCAGTGCCAACAGGGGTGAGGGAGAGACCCAGTACTTC.